The rows below give T cell receptor beta chains drawn from one sample of a study of beta chain features in type 1 diabetes. The method was immunoSEQ multiplex PCR; TCRdb's version includes in-frame clones alone and lacks a portion of them. The sample carries approximately 250,000 clones, approximately 14% recorded once. The specimen sequenced was naive CD4+ T cells from blood. The receptor set was obtained from a woman aged 40 to 55 in good health. The CDR3 runs from the conserved cysteine through the conserved F or W. The order of the fields is CDR3 DNA, CDR3 protein, CDR3 length, D gene, clone size, V gene, J gene. D genes are given only for firm matches. Some rows have no size entry. The others give once, few or many, or a class for an expanded clone.

CDR3 DNA: TGTGCCAGCAGTTTCCGGGACAGGGCGAGCGAGCAGTACTTC
CDR3 protein: CASSFRDRASEQYF
CDR3 length: 14
D gene: TRBD1
clone size: few
V gene: TRBV27
J gene: TRBJ2-7

CDR3 DNA: TGCGCCAGCAGCCAGGGACTAGCAGCTAGCACAGATACGCAGTATTTT
CDR3 protein: CASSQGLAASTDTQYF
CDR3 length: 16
D gene: TRBD2
clone size: few
V gene: TRBV5-1
J gene: TRBJ2-3

CDR3 DNA: TGTGCCAGCAGGTTAGACAGGGGCACTGAAGCTTTCTTT
CDR3 protein: CASRLDRGTEAFF
CDR3 length: 13
D gene: TRBD1
clone size: few
V gene: TRBV2
J gene: TRBJ1-1

CDR3 DNA: TGTCCTCACGGACTTCGAACTTATAGCAATCAGCCCCAGCATTTT
CDR3 protein: CPHGLRTYSNQPQHF
CDR3 length: 15
D gene: -
clone size: few
V gene: TRBV9
J gene: TRBJ1-5

CDR3 DNA: TGCGCCAGCAGCCTTGCAGGGGCAACTAATGAAAAACTGTTTTTT
CDR3 protein: CASSLAGATNEKLFF
CDR3 length: 15
D gene: -
clone size: -
V gene: TRBV4-3
J gene: TRBJ1-4

CDR3 DNA: TGTGCCAGCAGCGTAGCGGGCACCGGGGAGCTGTTTTTT
CDR3 protein: CASSVAGTGELFF
CDR3 length: 13
D gene: -
clone size: -
V gene: TRBV9
J gene: TRBJ2-2

CDR3 DNA: TGTGCCAGCAGCGTAGACCCTGCGGGGTCGAATACGCAGTATTTT
CDR3 protein: CASSVDPAGSNTQYF
CDR3 length: 15
D gene: -
clone size: -
V gene: TRBV9
J gene: TRBJ2-3

CDR3 DNA: TGTGCCAGTAGTAGCGTAAGACAGGGGGCAGATACGCAGTATTTT
CDR3 protein: CASSSVRQGADTQYF
CDR3 length: 15
D gene: TRBD1
clone size: few
V gene: TRBV19
J gene: TRBJ2-3

CDR3 DNA: TGTGCCAGCAGTTCGAACCCGACGGGGATCCTTAGCAATCAGCCCCAGCATTTT
CDR3 protein: CASSSNPTGILSNQPQHF
CDR3 length: 18
D gene: -
clone size: few
V gene: TRBV27
J gene: TRBJ1-5

CDR3 DNA: TGCAGCGTTGCAGTAGCGGGGGGGGTCTACAATGAGCAGTTCTTC
CDR3 protein: CSVAVAGGVYNEQFF
CDR3 length: 15
D gene: TRBD2
clone size: few
V gene: TRBV29-1
J gene: TRBJ2-1

CDR3 DNA: TGTGCCAGCTCACCACCGAGCACTCAAGAGACCCAGTACTTC
CDR3 protein: CASSPPSTQETQYF
CDR3 length: 14
D gene: -
clone size: -
V gene: TRBV18
J gene: TRBJ2-5

CDR3 DNA: TGTGCCAGCAGGACACGAGGGGGCTGGCACAATGAGCAGTTCTTC
CDR3 protein: CASRTRGGWHNEQFF
CDR3 length: 15
D gene: TRBD1
clone size: -
V gene: TRBV6-5
J gene: TRBJ2-1

CDR3 DNA: TGCGCCAGCAGCGGACCTCAGGGGGCCGAGGGTGAAAAACTGTTTTTT
CDR3 protein: CASSGPQGAEGEKLFF
CDR3 length: 16
D gene: TRBD1
clone size: -
V gene: TRBV5-1
J gene: TRBJ1-4

CDR3 DNA: TGCAGCGTTGAAGATCGGCTAGCGGGGCTACAAGAGACCCAGTACTTC
CDR3 protein: CSVEDRLAGLQETQYF
CDR3 length: 16
D gene: TRBD2
clone size: few
V gene: TRBV29-1
J gene: TRBJ2-5

CDR3 DNA: TGCGCCAGCAGCTACAGGGTAGGGGATCAGCCCCAGCATTTT
CDR3 protein: CASSYRVGDQPQHF
CDR3 length: 14
D gene: -
clone size: -
V gene: TRBV5-1
J gene: TRBJ1-5

CDR3 DNA: TGTGCCAGCAGTCGAGACAGGGGGCCATATGGCTACACCTTC
CDR3 protein: CASSRDRGPYGYTF
CDR3 length: 14
D gene: TRBD1
clone size: -
V gene: TRBV6-5
J gene: TRBJ1-2

CDR3 DNA: TGCGCCAGCAGCTTCAGGGGACAGAGCACAGATACGCAGTATTTT
CDR3 protein: CASSFRGQSTDTQYF
CDR3 length: 15
D gene: TRBD1
clone size: -
V gene: TRBV5-1
J gene: TRBJ2-3

CDR3 DNA: TGTGCCAGCAGCGTACTACTTAGTGAGCAGTTCTTC
CDR3 protein: CASSVLLSEQFF
CDR3 length: 12
D gene: -
clone size: -
V gene: TRBV9
J gene: TRBJ2-1

CDR3 DNA: TGTGCCAGCAGCGAGAGCGGGGGTAAAGAGACCCAGTACTTC
CDR3 protein: CASSESGGKETQYF
CDR3 length: 14
D gene: TRBD2
clone size: -
V gene: TRBV7-9
J gene: TRBJ2-5

CDR3 DNA: TGCAGCGTGAAGGGCAGGGTGACAGATACGCAGTATTTT
CDR3 protein: CSVKGRVTDTQYF
CDR3 length: 13
D gene: -
clone size: -
V gene: TRBV29-1
J gene: TRBJ2-3

CDR3 DNA: TGTGCCAGCAGTGTCTCCAGGGGATTAGCTAACTATGGCTACACCTTC
CDR3 protein: CASSVSRGLANYGYTF
CDR3 length: 16
D gene: -
clone size: -
V gene: TRBV6-4
J gene: TRBJ1-2

CDR3 DNA: TGTGCCATCGCGGAGGGTAGCGACACCGGGGAGCTGTTTTTT
CDR3 protein: CAIAEGSDTGELFF
CDR3 length: 14
D gene: -
clone size: -
V gene: TRBV10-3
J gene: TRBJ2-2

CDR3 DNA: TGTGCCAGTAGTCTCAACCGCGGGGGGAGCTCCTATAATTCACCCCTCCACTTT
CDR3 protein: CASSLNRGGSSYNSPLHF
CDR3 length: 18
D gene: -
clone size: few
V gene: TRBV19
J gene: TRBJ1-6

CDR3 DNA: TGTGCCAGCCCCGGGGGGCGGCAATACAATGAGCAGTTCTTC
CDR3 protein: CASPGGRQYNEQFF
CDR3 length: 14
D gene: -
clone size: -
V gene: TRBV2
J gene: TRBJ2-1

CDR3 DNA: TGTGCCAGTAGTATGGGCGACCGGTACGAGCAGTACTTC
CDR3 protein: CASSMGDRYEQYF
CDR3 length: 13
D gene: -
clone size: -
V gene: TRBV19
J gene: TRBJ2-7

CDR3 DNA: TGTGCCAGCAAAGGGGGCAATCAGCCCCAGCATTTT
CDR3 protein: CASKGGNQPQHF
CDR3 length: 12
D gene: -
clone size: few
V gene: TRBV6-1
J gene: TRBJ1-5

CDR3 DNA: TGTGCCAGCAGTTACTTGGGCGCTGATAGCAATCAGCCCCAGCATTTT
CDR3 protein: CASSYLGADSNQPQHF
CDR3 length: 16
D gene: -
clone size: -
V gene: TRBV6-6
J gene: TRBJ1-5

CDR3 DNA: TGTGCCAGCAGTTCGGTTTCTGGGGCCAACGTCCTGACTTTC
CDR3 protein: CASSSVSGANVLTF
CDR3 length: 14
D gene: -
clone size: few
V gene: TRBV2
J gene: TRBJ2-6

CDR3 DNA: TGCGCCAGCAGCTTGGTCAGGGGTGTCGAACGAAGCACTGAAGCTTTCTTT
CDR3 protein: CASSLVRGVERSTEAFF
CDR3 length: 17
D gene: -
clone size: few
V gene: TRBV5-1
J gene: TRBJ1-1

CDR3 DNA: TGTGCCAGCAGCTCCATCGGACAGGGGGCAGGTGGCTACACCTTC
CDR3 protein: CASSSIGQGAGGYTF
CDR3 length: 15
D gene: TRBD1
clone size: few
V gene: TRBV2
J gene: TRBJ1-2

CDR3 DNA: TGTGCCAGCTCACCACTCCCGCGGGACAGCAATCAGCCCCAGCATTTT
CDR3 protein: CASSPLPRDSNQPQHF
CDR3 length: 16
D gene: -
clone size: few
V gene: TRBV18
J gene: TRBJ1-5

CDR3 DNA: TGTGCCAGCTCATCCTACAGGGGATCGCAGTACTTC
CDR3 protein: CASSSYRGSQYF
CDR3 length: 12
D gene: TRBD1
clone size: -
V gene: TRBV18
J gene: TRBJ2-7

CDR3 DNA: TGCGCCAGCAGCTCGCACCGGGGGGGCCGAACAGATACGCAGTATTTT
CDR3 protein: CASSSHRGGRTDTQYF
CDR3 length: 16
D gene: TRBD2
clone size: few
V gene: TRBV5-1
J gene: TRBJ2-3

CDR3 DNA: TGCGCCAGCAGCTATGCAGGGGGAGATACGCAGTATTTT
CDR3 protein: CASSYAGGDTQYF
CDR3 length: 13
D gene: TRBD1
clone size: few
V gene: TRBV5-1
J gene: TRBJ2-3

CDR3 DNA: TGTGCCAGCAGCGTAGCTCTCGGTAGCTACGAGCAGTACTTC
CDR3 protein: CASSVALGSYEQYF
CDR3 length: 14
D gene: -
clone size: few
V gene: TRBV9
J gene: TRBJ2-7

CDR3 DNA: TGTGCCAGCAGAACAACTAGGGGAGGCGGCACTGAAGCTTTCTTT
CDR3 protein: CASRTTRGGGTEAFF
CDR3 length: 15
D gene: -
clone size: -
V gene: TRBV6-5
J gene: TRBJ1-1

CDR3 DNA: TGTGCCAGCAAGGGGGACAACTACGAGCAGTACTTC
CDR3 protein: CASKGDNYEQYF
CDR3 length: 12
D gene: -
clone size: -
V gene: TRBV27
J gene: TRBJ2-7

CDR3 DNA: TGTGCCAGCCATCCTGGCGGTAACACCGGGGAGCTGTTTTTT
CDR3 protein: CASHPGGNTGELFF
CDR3 length: 14
D gene: -
clone size: few
V gene: TRBV6-5
J gene: TRBJ2-2

CDR3 DNA: TGTGCCTCATCGTTGAGGCCCAACACTGAAGCTTTCTTT
CDR3 protein: CASSLRPNTEAFF
CDR3 length: 13
D gene: -
clone size: -
V gene: TRBV19
J gene: TRBJ1-1

CDR3 DNA: TGCGCCAGCAGTGTCGGGAGCTCCATTCAGTACTTC
CDR3 protein: CASSVGSSIQYF
CDR3 length: 12
D gene: -
clone size: -
V gene: TRBV10-1
J gene: TRBJ2-4

CDR3 DNA: TGTGCCAGCAGCTTGGCACTCCCGCCAGATACGCAGTATTTT
CDR3 protein: CASSLALPPDTQYF
CDR3 length: 14
D gene: -
clone size: -
V gene: TRBV5-5
J gene: TRBJ2-3

CDR3 DNA: TGTGCCAGCAACCGTAGCGGTACAGATACGCAGTATTTT
CDR3 protein: CASNRSGTDTQYF
CDR3 length: 13
D gene: -
clone size: once
V gene: TRBV5-4
J gene: TRBJ2-3

CDR3 DNA: TGTGCCAGCAGCGCGGAGACTAACTACGAGCAGTACTTC
CDR3 protein: CASSAETNYEQYF
CDR3 length: 13
D gene: -
clone size: -
V gene: TRBV7-8
J gene: TRBJ2-7

CDR3 DNA: TGTGCCAGCAGCTTGGTGGGGGGGCAGAGCACTGAAGCTTTCTTT
CDR3 protein: CASSLVGGQSTEAFF
CDR3 length: 15
D gene: -
clone size: few
V gene: TRBV11-2
J gene: TRBJ1-1

CDR3 DNA: TGTGCCAGCAGCCCCAGTTTTGATACGCAGTATTTT
CDR3 protein: CASSPSFDTQYF
CDR3 length: 12
D gene: -
clone size: -
V gene: TRBV9
J gene: TRBJ2-3

CDR3 DNA: TGTGCCAGCAGCCCCCGGTCCGGGGGAGTAGGGTATGGCTACACCTTC
CDR3 protein: CASSPRSGGVGYGYTF
CDR3 length: 16
D gene: -
clone size: few
V gene: TRBV11-2
J gene: TRBJ1-2

CDR3 DNA: TGTGCCAGCAGCGTGGGACTAGCGAACTACCTGGAGACCCAGTACTTC
CDR3 protein: CASSVGLANYLETQYF
CDR3 length: 16
D gene: TRBD2
clone size: few
V gene: TRBV7-7
J gene: TRBJ2-5

CDR3 DNA: TGTGCCAGCAGCCCCCAGTGGGGGGGCGGCTATGGCTACACCTTC
CDR3 protein: CASSPQWGGGYGYTF
CDR3 length: 15
D gene: -
clone size: -
V gene: TRBV7-2
J gene: TRBJ1-2

CDR3 DNA: TGCAGCGTTCGGTTTGTTGAGCAGTTCTTC
CDR3 protein: CSVRFVEQFF
CDR3 length: 10
D gene: -
clone size: few
V gene: TRBV29-1
J gene: TRBJ2-1

CDR3 DNA: TGTGCCAGCAGCCCTGAAGGGGGGGCCAATTACGAGCAGTACTTC
CDR3 protein: CASSPEGGANYEQYF
CDR3 length: 15
D gene: -
clone size: -
V gene: TRBV2
J gene: TRBJ2-7

CDR3 DNA: TGTGCCAGCAGCTTAGGACGAGCGGGGTTATCGCAGTACTTC
CDR3 protein: CASSLGRAGLSQYF
CDR3 length: 14
D gene: TRBD2
clone size: -
V gene: TRBV11-2
J gene: TRBJ2-7

CDR3 DNA: TGTGCCAGCAGCTCACAAGGGGGGGCAGATGAGCAGTTCTTC
CDR3 protein: CASSSQGGADEQFF
CDR3 length: 14
D gene: -
clone size: few
V gene: TRBV2
J gene: TRBJ2-1

CDR3 DNA: TGTGCCAGCAGCGGCCCGACAGGGACAGGCCACGAGCAGTACTTC
CDR3 protein: CASSGPTGTGHEQYF
CDR3 length: 15
D gene: TRBD1
clone size: -
V gene: TRBV5-4
J gene: TRBJ2-7

CDR3 DNA: TGTGCCAGCAGCCAGGGCAGGGCCCGCCAAGAGACCCAGTACTTC
CDR3 protein: CASSQGRARQETQYF
CDR3 length: 15
D gene: -
clone size: few
V gene: TRBV7-8
J gene: TRBJ2-5